Below, 26 T cell receptor beta chains from the same sample are listed, as sequenced in a study of T cells in Graves' hyperthyroidism and ophthalmopathy. The investigators amplified TCR beta CDR3 regions from RNA transcripts. First-round RT-PCR of the TCR CDR3 relied on the HTBI primer set. Via MiXCR, TCRdb re-called the multiplex PCR reads, giving one row per CDR3 protein. The top ten hold 9.5% to 12% of the sample, which has about 380,000 distinct CDR3 sequences, about 15% seen once. The sample comprised blood. The receptors stem from a woman aged 60-75 years with Graves' hyperthyroidism.

In its sample, this clonotype was seen many times. The chain links TRBV3-1 to TRBJ2-2; TRBD1 is a possible D gene (6 bases). This CDR3 is 16 amino acids long. In germline, CDR1 is LGHDT, CDR2 YNNKEL (reference sequence). Between the trimmed V and J ends, which lost 5 bases and 6 bases, there was a span of 19 bases. The CDR3 DNA follows: TGTGCCAGCAGCGGGTTCACAGGGAAGGGAGCCGGGGAGCTGTTTTTT. This encodes CASSGFTGKGAGELFF.

In this sample, this clonotype turned up a few times. The chain recombines TRBV30 with TRBJ1-4, with D unresolved. Germline CDR1 and CDR2: GTSNPN and SVGIG (reference sequence). Trimming stripped 3 bases from V and 8 bases from J, with 10 bases between. The CDR3 has 12 residues. Written as DNA, the CDR3 is TGTGCCTGGAGCATTGTTGGGGAAAAACTGTTTTTT. Translated, it gives CAWSIVGEKLFF.

The genes are TRBV18 and TRBJ2-2; 7 positions match TRBD1. There are 16 residues in the CDR3. V lost 0 bases, J lost 4 bases, and 5 bases stayed unmatched. Per the germline V gene, CDR1 is KGHSH and CDR2 is LQKENI. The CDR3 loop reads CASSPPLAGGTGELFF. The CDR3 nucleotides read TGTGCCAGCTCACCACCGTTGGCAGGGGGCACCGGGGAGCTGTTTTTT.

This rearrangement joins TRBV20-1 to TRBJ1-5; 10 bases line up with TRBD1. Looked up from germline, CDR1 is DFQATT and CDR2 is SNEGSKA (reference sequence). J lost 3 bases, V lost 6 bases, and 11 bases had no gene match. The CDR3 loop spans 16 amino acids. This CDR3 reads CSARTTGTGANQPQHF. The DNA of the CDR3 is TGCAGTGCCCGAACTACCGGGACAGGGGCCAATCAGCCCCAGCATTTT.

This chain uses TRBV27 with TRBJ1-2, with 7 bases fitting TRBD1. The V gene end was trimmed by 5 bases and the J gene end by 6 bases; junction bases not matched to a gene: 12. The CDR3 spans 15 residues. Germline V CDR1 and CDR2: MNHEY, SMNVEV (reference sequence). Here the CDR3 reads CASSTNPQGRHGYTF. CDR3 coding DNA: TGTGCCAGCAGTACCAACCCACAGGGGCGGCATGGCTACACCTTC.

This clonotype has ten or more counts. The V gene is TRBV11-3, the J gene TRBJ2-3; TRBD2 matches 12 bases. V was pared by 1 base and J by 1 base, with 6 bases of the junction left unmatched. The CDR3 contains 18 residues. Germline V gene data show CDR1 as SGHNT and CDR2 as YENEEA. CDR3 in amino acids: CASSLGTSGISGTDTQYF. CDR3 coding DNA: TGTGCCAGCAGCTTAGGGACTAGCGGGATATCAGGCACAGATACGCAGTATTTT.

The sample holds many counts of this clonotype. The rearrangement uses TRBV24-1 and TRBJ2-1, with a weak D call TRBD2 (6 bases). Germline V gene data show CDR1 as KGHDR and CDR2 as SFDVKD. Trimming took off 2 bases at V and 0 bases at J, with 13 bases between the two ends. The CDR3 consists of 17 residues. The CDR3 sequence: CATSDSGTSSSYNEQFF. CDR3 DNA sequence: TGTGCCACCAGTGATTCGGGGACTTCGAGCTCCTACAATGAGCAGTTCTTC.

This clonotype was observed at least ten times. The rearrangement joins TRBV20-1 to TRBJ2-3; TRBD2 aligns across 9 bases. V trimming: 1 base; J trimming: 1 base; junction bases outside the gene matches: 0. The CDR3 spans 14 residues. Germline lookup yields CDR1 DFQATT and CDR2 SNEGSKA (reference sequence). The CDR3 is CSARGTSGTDTQYF. The DNA for the CDR3 is TGCAGTGCTAGAGGGACTAGCGGCACAGATACGCAGTATTTT.

The chain uses TRBV25-1 and TRBJ2-1; 7 nucleotides line up with TRBD2. This CDR3 spans 18 amino acids. V shed 4 bases, J shed 0 bases, and the junction held 12 bases outside the gene matches. CDR1 and CDR2 (germline): MGHDK, SYGVNS. The CDR3 nucleotides read TGTGCCAGCAGTGCGTCTAGCGGACTATTGGGCTCCTACAATGAGCAGTTCTTC. It translates to CASSASSGLLGSYNEQFF.

This clonotype has a handful of counts. Possible read error: a much larger clone is one base away. The V gene is TRBV20-1, the J gene TRBJ2-5; D is uncertain. Germline V lookup: CDR1 DFQATT, CDR2 SNEGSKA (reference sequence). The CDR3 contains 16 residues. The CDR3 here is CSARDTREEFQETPYF. The CDR3 nucleotides read TGCAGTGCTAGAGATACTCGCGAGGAGTTCCAAGAGACCCCGTACTTC.

This clonotype was recorded many times. The chain employs TRBV7-3 and TRBJ2-3; TRBD2 matches 7 bases. CDR1 is SGHTA, CDR2 FQGTGA, per germline. The junction had 4 bases not matched to a gene; V was cut back by 1 base and J by 0 bases. The CDR3 is 16 residues long. Here the CDR3 DNA reads TGTGCCAGCAGCTTAAGGAGCGGGACTAGCACAGATACGCAGTATTTT. Its translation is CASSLRSGTSTDTQYF.

This clonotype was observed at least ten times. This chain joins TRBV27 and TRBJ2-2; TRBD2 might be the D (6 bases). Germline CDR1 reads MNHEY; CDR2 reads SMNVEV (reference sequence). V was shortened by 4 bases and J by 7 bases, with 13 bases between the two germline ends. The CDR3 sequence is 14 residues long. CDR3 amino acids: CASSSSGDDGELFF. Written as DNA, the CDR3 is TGTGCCAGCAGTTCGTCGGGAGATGACGGGGAGCTGTTTTTT.

The sample holds a few counts of this clonotype. The chain uses TRBV5-1 and TRBJ1-5; D is undetermined. The germline V gene has CDR1 SGHRS and CDR2 YFSETQ. The V gene lost 4 bases and the J gene lost 0 bases, with 11 bases spanning the gap. The CDR3 covers 15 residues. In nucleotides, the CDR3 is TGCGCCAGCAGCGTAGACGGAAATAGCAATCAGCCCCAGCATTTT. Its translation: CASSVDGNSNQPQHF.

A few counts support this clonotype. One base away lies a much larger clone, so this may be a sequencing read error. The V and J genes are TRBV18 and TRBJ2-1; possibly TRBD2 for D (6 bases). CDR1 is KGHSH, CDR2 LQKENI, per germline. CDR3 length: 16 amino acids. The CDR3 here is CASSPRTSSGHNEQLF. CDR3 sequence (DNA): TGTGCCAGCTCACCCCGAACTAGTAGCGGACACAATGAGCAGCTCTTC.

The chain carries TRBV24-1 and TRBJ2-1, with TRBD1 matching over 9 bases. The V segment lost 12 bases and the J segment 9 bases; nucleotides outside the gene matches: 17. This CDR3 region has 15 residues. CDR1 is KGHDR, CDR2 SFDVKD, per germline. The CDR3 DNA reads as TGTGCCTCGGCTCAACCGGGACAGGGACAAACTGAGCAGTTCTTC. Its translation is CASAQPGQGQTEQFF.

This clonotype has ten or more counts. The chain is built from TRBV12-3 or TRBV12-4 and TRBJ1-1, with D maybe TRBD1 (5 bases). The V end lost 6 bases, the J end lost 9 bases, and 20 bases lay between the germline ends. CDR3 length: 14 amino acids. The CDR3 nucleotides are TGTGCCAGCAGGGTGGACGGAAGGGGTTCTAAAGCTTTCTTT. Residues: CASRVDGRGSKAFF.

As regards this clonotype: One base away lies a much larger clone, so this may be a sequencing read error. The chain combines TRBV6-2 or TRBV6-3 with TRBJ2-1; 8 bases are a match to TRBD2. The germline V gene encodes CDR1 MNHEY and CDR2 SVGEGT. The ends lost 4 bases at V and 7 bases at J; junction bases unmatched: 24. The CDR3 sequence is 20 residues long. CDR3 nucleotide sequence: TGTGCCAGCAGTTTCGACGGCCAACCGTTAGCGGGAAGAGGGGGAAATGAGCAGTTCTTC. This encodes CASSFDGQPLAGRGGNEQFF.

The sample holds many counts of this clonotype. V and J are TRBV6-5 and TRBJ1-1; TRBD1 aligns across 10 bases. This CDR3 has 16 residues. Unmatched junction bases numbered 7, after V lost 2 bases and J lost 4 bases. Germline CDR1 and CDR2: MNHEY and SVGAGI. The CDR3 bases are TGTGCCAGCAGTTACCCCAGGACAGGGGGATCCACTGAAGCTTTCTTT. It yields the protein CASSYPRTGGSTEAFF.

Ten or more counts support this clonotype. This sequence joins TRBV18 and TRBJ2-3; D may be TRBD1 or TRBD2 (5 bases each). Between the trimmed V and J ends, which lost 1 base and 2 bases, there was a span of 7 bases. Germline loops: CDR1 KGHSH, CDR2 LQKENI. The CDR3 consists of 14 residues. The CDR3: CASSPLGTTDTQYF. In DNA form, the CDR3 reads TGTGCCAGCTCACCACTGGGGACCACAGATACGCAGTATTTT.

This clonotype showed up many times. The chain couples TRBV27 to TRBJ2-7, with D unclear. The CDR3 consists of 15 residues. Trimming stripped 0 bases from V and 2 bases from J, with 11 bases between. Germline CDR1 MNHEY, CDR2 SMNVEV (reference sequence). The CDR3 reads CASSLSSIGAYEQYF. In DNA form, the CDR3 reads TGTGCCAGCAGTTTATCAAGTATTGGAGCCTACGAGCAGTACTTC.

This clonotype has ten or more counts. The chain has TRBV18 and TRBJ2-5, with unresolved D. Germline values: CDR1 KGHSH, CDR2 LQKENI. The CDR3 runs to 14 residues. Trimming cost V 3 bases and J 1 base, with 9 bases left between them. CDR3 nucleotide sequence: TGTGCCAGCTCACCGTGGGGAATCCAAGAGACCCAGTACTTC. It translates to CASSPWGIQETQYF.

This clonotype was recorded a few times. The chain combines TRBV5-1 with TRBJ2-2; D is uncertain. Germline values: CDR1 SGHRS, CDR2 YFSETQ. Deletions cut 2 bases from V and 8 bases from J, with 13 bases between. This CDR3 spans 14 amino acids. This CDR3 is CASSFNGPSGELFF. DNA for the CDR3: TGCGCCAGCAGCTTTAACGGACCCTCGGGGGAGCTGTTTTTT.

V is TRBV10-3 and J is TRBJ1-5; D unclear. The V and J ends lost 11 bases and 9 bases respectively, with 26 bases between them. The germline gives CDR1 ENHRY, CDR2 SYGVKD. The CDR3 consists of 15 residues. The CDR3 bases are TGTGCCTCCGCCCTTTCCCCGGGCTCGATTTGGCCCCAGCATTTT. Protein product: CASALSPGSIWPQHF.

The genes are TRBV27 and TRBJ2-7; D may match TRBD1 or TRBD2 (5 bases each). V was cut by 5 bases and J by 7 bases, with 12 bases left in between. Germline V gene sequence: CDR1 MNHEY, CDR2 SMNVEV (reference sequence). CDR3 length: 12 amino acids. This chain's CDR3 is CASSEGYQEQYF. CDR3 coding DNA: TGTGCCAGCAGTGAGGGGTATCAAGAGCAGTACTTC.

This clonotype was observed a few times. The genes are TRBV7-8 and TRBJ1-6; D unresolved. V lost 7 bases and J 10 bases, leaving 14 bases between the germline ends. In germline, CDR1 is SGHVS, CDR2 FQNEAQ. The CDR3 is 13 amino acids. The CDR3 nucleotides are TGTGCCAGCAAGCTAGACGTTGGCTCACCCCTCCACTTT. It translates to CASKLDVGSPLHF.

This rearrangement joins TRBV12-5 to TRBJ2-1, with D perhaps matching TRBD1 (6 bases). Trimming left V 7 bases short and J 9 bases short, with 25 bases between. The CDR3 is made up of 16 amino acids. Germline V gene lookup returns CDR1 LGHNT and CDR2 FRNRAP. The CDR3 DNA is TGTGCTAGTGAACCAGGGGTACGGGCCCCGAGGGCTGAGCAGTTCTTC. Translated, it gives CASEPGVRAPRAEQFF.